This TCR beta chain emerged from a study of OX40 agonist ivuxolimab in advanced cancers. Notes on the study in general: The mean number of expanded clones was higher in CD8+ T cells than in CD4+.

V was shortened by 2 bases and J by 5 bases, with 3 bases between the two germline ends. There are 11 residues in the CDR3. Germline V gives CDR1 SGHRS, CDR2 YFSETQ. Details on this clone: The antigen is not known.

Blood draws occurred at baseline, cycle 4 day 1, and cycle 7 day 1. Measured with immunoSEQ multiplex PCR; TCRdb has only the in-frame clones, and not every one. The sample lists some 39,000 clones, roughly four fifths seen once, with 2.6% in the top ten. This TCR was recovered from an adult with an advanced solid tumor such as melanoma, head and neck, liver or kidney cancer. The sample consisted of CD4+ or CD8+ T cells sorted from blood, taken in a trial of the OX40 agonist ivuxolimab. V and J are TRBV5-1 and TRBJ2-3; D gene ambiguous. In DNA form, the CDR3 reads TGCGCCAGCAGCTTTGGAGATACGCAGTATTTT. Amino acids: CASSFGDTQYF.